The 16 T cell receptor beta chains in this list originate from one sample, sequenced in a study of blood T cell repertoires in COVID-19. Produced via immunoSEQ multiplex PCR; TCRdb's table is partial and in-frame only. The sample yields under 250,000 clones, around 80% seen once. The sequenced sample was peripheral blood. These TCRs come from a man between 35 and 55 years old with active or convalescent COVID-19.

The CDR3 region has the DNA TGTGCCAGCAGCCCTCTGGGAGCGAACACCGGGGAGCTGTTTTTT. Protein: CASSPLGANTGELFF. The chain recombines TRBV7-3 with TRBJ2-2, with D perhaps matching TRBD2 (5 bases). V lost 5 bases and J lost 0, with 10 bases in between. Germline CDR1 is SGHTA and CDR2 is FQGTGA. The CDR3 covers 15 residues.

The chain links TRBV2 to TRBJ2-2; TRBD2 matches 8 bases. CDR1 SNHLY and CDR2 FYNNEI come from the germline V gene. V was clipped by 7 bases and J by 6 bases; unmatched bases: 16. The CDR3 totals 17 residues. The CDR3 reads CASTGSGGPTLAGELFF. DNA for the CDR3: TGTGCCAGCACCGGGAGCGGGGGCCCCACCCTAGCCGGGGAGCTGTTTTTT. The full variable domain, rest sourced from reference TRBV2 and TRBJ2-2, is EPEVTQTPSHQVTQMGQEVILRCVPISNHLYFYWYRQILGQKVEFLVSFYNNEISEKSEIFDDQFSVERPDGSNFTLKIRSTKLEDSAMYFCASTGSGGPTLAGELFFGEGSRLTVL.

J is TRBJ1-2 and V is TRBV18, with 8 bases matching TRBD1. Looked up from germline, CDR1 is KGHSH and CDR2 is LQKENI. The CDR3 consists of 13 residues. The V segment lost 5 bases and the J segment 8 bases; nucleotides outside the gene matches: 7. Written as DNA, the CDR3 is TGTGCCAGCTCAGGGGGACAGGCGAGAGGCTACACCTTC. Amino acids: CASSGGQARGYTF. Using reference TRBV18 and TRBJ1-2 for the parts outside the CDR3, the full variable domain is NAGVMQNPRHLVRRRGQEARLRCSPMKGHSHVYWYRQLPEEGLKFMVYLQKENIIDESGMPKERFSAEFPKEGPSILRIQQVVRGDSAAYFCASSGGQARGYTFGSGTRLTVV.

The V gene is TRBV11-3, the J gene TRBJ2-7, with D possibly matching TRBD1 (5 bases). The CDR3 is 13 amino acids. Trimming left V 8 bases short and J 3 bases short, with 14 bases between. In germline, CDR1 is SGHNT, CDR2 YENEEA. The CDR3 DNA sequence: TGTGCCAGCCAACAGGACCCGGTCTACGAGCAGTACTTC. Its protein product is CASQQDPVYEQYF.

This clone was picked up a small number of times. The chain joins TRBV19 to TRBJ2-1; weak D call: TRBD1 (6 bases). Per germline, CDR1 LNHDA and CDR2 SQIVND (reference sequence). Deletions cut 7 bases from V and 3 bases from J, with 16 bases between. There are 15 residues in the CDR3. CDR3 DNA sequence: TGTGCCAGTAAACTTTCCGACAGGTACTACAATGAGCAGTTCTTC. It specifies CASKLSDRYYNEQFF.

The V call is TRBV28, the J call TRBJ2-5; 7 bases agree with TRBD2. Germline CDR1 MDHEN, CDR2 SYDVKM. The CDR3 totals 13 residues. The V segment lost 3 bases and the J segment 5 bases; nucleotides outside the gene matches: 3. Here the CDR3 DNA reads TGTGCCAGCAGTTTCGGGGGGAGGGAGACCCAGTACTTC. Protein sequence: CASSFGGRETQYF.

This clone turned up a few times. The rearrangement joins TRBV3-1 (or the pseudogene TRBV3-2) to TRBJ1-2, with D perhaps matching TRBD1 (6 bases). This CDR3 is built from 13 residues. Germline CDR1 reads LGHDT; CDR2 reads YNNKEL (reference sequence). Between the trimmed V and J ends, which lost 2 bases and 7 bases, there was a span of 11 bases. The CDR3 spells CASSQQTGLGYTF. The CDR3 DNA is TGTGCCAGCAGCCAACAAACAGGGCTTGGCTACACCTTC.

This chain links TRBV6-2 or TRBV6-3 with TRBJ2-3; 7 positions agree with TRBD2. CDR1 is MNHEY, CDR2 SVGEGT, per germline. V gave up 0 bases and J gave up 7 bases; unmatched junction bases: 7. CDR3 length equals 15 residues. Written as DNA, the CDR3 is TGTGCCAGCAGTTACTCGGGGGGGACTACCCATACGCAGTATTTT. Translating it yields CASSYSGGTTHTQYF.

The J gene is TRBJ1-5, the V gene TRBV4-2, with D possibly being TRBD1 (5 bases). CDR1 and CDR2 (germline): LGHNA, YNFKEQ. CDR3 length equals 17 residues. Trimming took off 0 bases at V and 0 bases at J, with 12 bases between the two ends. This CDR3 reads CASSQDLTDLSNQPQHF. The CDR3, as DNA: TGTGCCAGCAGCCAAGATTTGACAGATCTTAGCAATCAGCCCCAGCATTTT.

The CDR3 spells CASSADSFNQPQHF. The CDR3 DNA reads as TGTGCCAGCAGCGCAGACAGCTTCAACCAGCCCCAGCATTTT. The genes are TRBV7-9 and TRBJ1-5; D possibly corresponds to TRBD1 (5 bases). Germline assignment: CDR1 SEHNR and CDR2 FQNEAQ (reference sequence). The CDR3 has 14 amino acids. V was pared by 5 bases and J by 7 bases, with 15 bases between.

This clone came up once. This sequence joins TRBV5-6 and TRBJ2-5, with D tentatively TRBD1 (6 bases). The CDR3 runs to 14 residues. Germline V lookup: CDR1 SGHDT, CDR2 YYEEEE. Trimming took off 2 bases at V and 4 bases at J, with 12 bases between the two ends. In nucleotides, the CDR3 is TGTGCCAGCAGCTTCGGCAGGGGCCGAGAGACCCAGTACTTC. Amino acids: CASSFGRGRETQYF.

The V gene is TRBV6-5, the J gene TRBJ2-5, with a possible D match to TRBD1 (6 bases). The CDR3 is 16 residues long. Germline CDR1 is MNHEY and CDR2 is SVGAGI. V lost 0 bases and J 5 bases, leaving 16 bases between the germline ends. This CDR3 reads CASSYSGGVAGETQYF. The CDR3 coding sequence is TGTGCCAGCAGTTACTCAGGGGGAGTGGCTGGGGAGACCCAGTACTTC.

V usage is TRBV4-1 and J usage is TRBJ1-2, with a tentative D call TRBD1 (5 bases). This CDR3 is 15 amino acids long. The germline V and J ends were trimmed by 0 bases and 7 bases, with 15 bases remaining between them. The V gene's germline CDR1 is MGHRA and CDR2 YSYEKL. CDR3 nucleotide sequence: TGCGCCAGCAGCCAAGATCTTGGGGGGGAGGGTGGCTACACCTTC. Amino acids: CASSQDLGGEGGYTF.

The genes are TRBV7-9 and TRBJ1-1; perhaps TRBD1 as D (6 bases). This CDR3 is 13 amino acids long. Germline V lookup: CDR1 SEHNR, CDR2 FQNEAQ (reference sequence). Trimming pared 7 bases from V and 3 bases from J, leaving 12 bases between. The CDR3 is CASNRPGDTEAFF. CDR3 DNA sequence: TGTGCCAGCAATCGTCCAGGGGACACTGAAGCTTTCTTT.

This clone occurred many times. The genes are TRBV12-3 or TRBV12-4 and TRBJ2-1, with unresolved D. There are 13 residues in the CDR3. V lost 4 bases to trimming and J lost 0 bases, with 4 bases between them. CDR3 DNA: TGTGCCAGCAGTTCGGGCTCCTACAATGAGCAGTTCTTC. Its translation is CASSSGSYNEQFF.

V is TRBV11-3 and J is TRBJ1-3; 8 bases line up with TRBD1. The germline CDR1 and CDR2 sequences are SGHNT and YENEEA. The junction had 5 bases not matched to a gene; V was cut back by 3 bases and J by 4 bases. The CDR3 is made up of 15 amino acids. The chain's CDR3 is CASSFQGAKGNTIYF. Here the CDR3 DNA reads TGTGCCAGCAGCTTTCAGGGGGCAAAAGGAAACACCATATATTTT.